The clone carrying this TCR beta chain was recorded only once. Its specificity is not known. These data are taken from a study of T cell repertoires in cytomegalovirus infection. Looking at the study overall: Shared public TCR beta signatures pointed to both CMV infection and a matching HLA type.

MiXCR, applied by TCRdb to the reads, yields one record per CDR3 protein. This table has 700,000 to 950,000 distinct CDR3 sequences, approximately 32% appearing once. Trimming took off 7 bases at V and 6 bases at J, with 15 bases between the two ends. The CDR3 is 13 residues long. Points from the study as a whole: There were HLA-C-restricted CMV-specific TCR beta clonotypes dominating the ex vivo response.

The sequencing used cultured CD8+ T cells from PBMCs, collected from culture after CMV antigen stimulation. The source is a human donor in good health (CMV status not recorded). Some clones in this sample may be carry-over from other donors' samples. The rearrangement links TRBV12-3 or TRBV12-4 to TRBJ1-2, with a tentative D call TRBD1 (5 bases). The CDR3 coding sequence is TGTGCCAGCAAATTACCAGGGAGGGATGGCTACACCTTC. Protein product: CASKLPGRDGYTF.